This T cell receptor beta chain was sequenced for a study of CD8+ T cells in alopecia areata (dated by TCRdb to 2016 to 2019). Broadly, across the study: Treated patients were enrolled in an open-label pilot trial of oral tofacitinib, 5 to 10 mg twice daily, for moderate-to-severe alopecia areata. Patients stayed on tofacitinib for 6 to 18 months and then had 6 months of follow-up off drug so that delayed response and recurrence could be assessed. In treated patients, disease severity was measured using the SALT score, which gives the percentage of scalp surface area affected. The study used high-throughput TCRbeta sequencing to examine T cell clonal expansion in alopecia areata, in both the C3H/HeJ mouse model and human patients. On the human side, TCRbeta sequencing was run on scalp tissue and on sorted CD4+ and CD8+ peripheral blood T cells from healthy controls and from alopecia areata patients with either patchy or totalis/universalis disease. Biopsies were taken from tofacitinib-treated patients at baseline and again at 4 and 24 weeks into treatment, and several of those patients also had a later scalp biopsy. Scalp clonality was compared across normal scalp (n=4), patchy alopecia areata scalp (n=8), and alopecia totalis/universalis scalp (n=8). RNA came from the PAXgene miRNA kit for fixed scalp, the miRNeasy kit for PBMCs, and the RNeasy kit for mouse skin. Amplification of TCRbeta CDR3 regions was done by immunoSEQ multiplex PCR using 35 Vbeta forward primers and 13 Jbeta reverse primers. What the research found in general, with its limitations: Many expanded lesional clones persisted in scalp and blood during tofacitinib treatment, which may partly explain relapse after stopping treatment. Because the treated cohort was small and had just a single nonresponder, larger studies are needed to establish links between baseline CD8+ expansion and response. Shared TCR sequences between patients were less evident than in mice, which may be partly attributable to HLA diversity in the patient population. Scalp TCR repertoire analysis is complicated because resident alphabeta T cells in normal human skin are also sequenced, whereas mouse skin is dominated by gammadelta T cells. Compared with normal scalp, lesional scalp had higher clonality and more expanded CD8+ clones, particularly in alopecia totalis/universalis, a pattern that suggests antigenic drive. Tofacitinib significantly lowered scalp clonality and the number of expanded CD8+ clones among the top 100 scalp clones.

This specimen's treatment or condition label, interpreted: oral pan-JAK inhibitor, 5-10 mg twice daily. From alopecia areata patients, peripheral blood was collected along with lesional scalp punch biopsies. PBMCs were separated by density centrifugation and stained for CD3, CD4 and CD8, after which CD4+ and CD8+ T cells were sorted on a FACSAria. Library construction relied on the immunoSEQ multiplex PCR assay. For TCR sequencing, RNA was extracted from every sample and reverse transcribed into cDNA to serve as template. First-strand cDNA was synthesized using SuperScript III with a 2:1 mix of oligo-dT and random hexamers. A synthetic immune receptor repertoire was used to measure amplification bias, and any remaining bias was corrected computationally. The authors processed their data as follows. Raw reads were preprocessed for error removal, and CDR3 was defined according to IMGT conventions as running from the conserved cysteine to phenylalanine. To get clonality, Shannon entropy was normalized by log2 of the number of productive unique TCRs and the result was subtracted from 1. Whether each scalp clone was CD4 or CD8 was inferred by checking scalp TCRbeta sequences against the CD4 and CD8 repertoires from sorted blood. TCRdb provides this immuneACCESS table in a form limited to in-frame rearrangements. Some clones are lacking; in checked studies, under half of them reflect an unresolved V gene, and why the rest are absent is not known. V and J calls and clone size come straight from that table; D and trimming were deduced from the DNA. The sample table lists a few hundred thousand clones, roughly 63% of them with a count of one. 0.75% to 0.95% of the sample is held by the ten biggest clonotypes.

Worth noting for this clone: Its antigen has not been determined. No base-level quality is on record; no much larger clone is a single base apart.

From the cysteine up to the phenylalanine, the CDR3 has a length of 12 residues. Just the 36-base CDR3 DNA is kept, in frame starting at base 1. A distance of 6 bases separates the germline ends of V and J, which lose 3 bases and 6 bases respectively. According to the germline V gene, CDR1 reads SNHLY and CDR2 reads FYNNEI. This clonotype originated in a human donor with alopecia areata. Sequenced material: CD4+ T cells sorted from blood, taken between weeks 51 and 52, from a patient treated with tofacitinib. In this chain, TRBV2 is recombined with TRBJ1-5; TRBD1 could be the D gene, as 5 bases match. The CDR3 protein sequence reads: CASSDRGQPQHF. The nucleotide sequence is given as TGTGCCAGCAGTGATAGGGGTCAGCCCCAGCATTTT.